Following are 8 T cell receptor beta chains from one sample sequenced in a study of human T cells and chemical hapten exposure. Indicated time point: healthy volunteer bleed at 6 weeks. Total RNA was isolated from unfractionated whole blood. One entry per CDR3 protein results from TCRdb running MiXCR on the RACE reads. The table shows 60,000 to 90,000 distinct CDR3 sequences, with 8.5% to 10% occurring only once. The specimen was whole blood. These receptor sequences come from a female donor in good health. Some clones in this sample may be carry-over from other donors' samples.

In its sample, this clonotype was seen many times. The chain employs TRBV6-2 or TRBV6-3 and TRBJ1-4; TRBD1 might be the D (5 bases). The CDR3 consists of 11 residues. Germline CDR1 MNHEY, CDR2 SVGEGT. V was pared by 6 bases and J by 8 bases, with 7 bases between. CDR3 loop: CASSRAEKLFF. Here the CDR3 DNA reads TGTGCCAGCAGCAGGGCCGAAAAACTGTTTTTT.

This clonotype was recorded many times. The chain is built from TRBV14 and TRBJ2-7, with no clear D. Germline V gene sequence: CDR1 SGHDN, CDR2 FVKESK. Trimming shortened V by 1 base and J by 2 bases, and 12 bases separated the two germline ends. The length of the CDR3 is 15 residues. DNA for the CDR3: TGTGCCAGCAGCCAAGTTCGGGCAGCTACCTACGAGCAGTACTTC. As protein: CASSQVRAATYEQYF.

The sample holds a few counts of this clonotype. V gene TRBV7-9 combines with J gene TRBJ2-7; 9 nucleotides align to TRBD1. Trimming removed 8 bases from V and 4 bases from J; junction bases left unmatched: 9. Germline-derived CDR1 and CDR2 are SEHNR and FQNEAQ (reference sequence). The CDR3 extends over 14 amino acids. CDR3 protein: CASQKLGQGYEQYF. CDR3 DNA: TGTGCCAGCCAAAAGTTGGGACAGGGATACGAGCAGTACTTC.

Turning to this clonotype: Its ends do not fully match the called genes, so a read error is possible. The rearrangement joins TRBV5-1 to TRBJ2-3; D is possibly TRBD2 (5 bases). This CDR3 contains 15 residues. Germline values: CDR1 SGHRS, CDR2 YFSETQ. The CDR3 sequence: CVSSLSGNPRDTQYF. CDR3 in DNA: TGCGTCAGCAGCTTGTCGGGGAACCCAAGAGATACGCAGTATTTT.

V is TRBV4-2 and J is TRBJ1-1; no clear D gene. The germline V gene encodes CDR1 LGHNA and CDR2 YNFKEQ. CDR3 length: 11 residues. V lost 8 bases and J lost 4, with 8 bases in between. CDR3 amino acids: CASGYSTEAFF. In DNA form, the CDR3 reads TGTGCCAGCGGGTATAGCACTGAAGCTTTCTTT.

This clonotype was seen a few times. As DNA, the CDR3 is TGCAGTGCTAGAGATCTCGGGACGGGAAGCACAGATACGCAGTATTTT. It codes for CSARDLGTGSTDTQYF. The chain links TRBV20-1 to TRBJ2-3; tentatively, D is TRBD1 or TRBD2 (5 bases each). The CDR3 loop spans 16 amino acids. Germline assignment: CDR1 DFQATT and CDR2 SNEGSKA (reference sequence). V lost 0 bases and J 0 bases, leaving 13 bases between the germline ends.

This clonotype was seen ten or more times. The chain uses TRBV5-6 and TRBJ2-1; 7 bases fit TRBD2. V lost 0 bases, J lost 5 bases, and 8 bases stayed unmatched. This CDR3 contains 16 residues. CDR1 is SGHDT, CDR2 YYEEEE, per germline. The CDR3, as DNA: TGTGCCAGCAGCTTGGAGAGGGAGGGACGAGACAATGAGCAGTTCTTC. Protein sequence: CASSLEREGRDNEQFF.

This clonotype was recorded a few times. The chain carries TRBV4-2 and TRBJ2-7; tentatively, D is TRBD1 (5 bases). Germline assignment: CDR1 LGHNA and CDR2 YNFKEQ. V lost 4 bases and J lost 1, with 20 bases in between. This CDR3 is 17 amino acids long. The CDR3 is CASSPVVATGASYEQYF. The CDR3 nucleotides are TGTGCCAGCAGCCCAGTGGTCGCTACTGGGGCTTCCTACGAGCAGTACTTC.